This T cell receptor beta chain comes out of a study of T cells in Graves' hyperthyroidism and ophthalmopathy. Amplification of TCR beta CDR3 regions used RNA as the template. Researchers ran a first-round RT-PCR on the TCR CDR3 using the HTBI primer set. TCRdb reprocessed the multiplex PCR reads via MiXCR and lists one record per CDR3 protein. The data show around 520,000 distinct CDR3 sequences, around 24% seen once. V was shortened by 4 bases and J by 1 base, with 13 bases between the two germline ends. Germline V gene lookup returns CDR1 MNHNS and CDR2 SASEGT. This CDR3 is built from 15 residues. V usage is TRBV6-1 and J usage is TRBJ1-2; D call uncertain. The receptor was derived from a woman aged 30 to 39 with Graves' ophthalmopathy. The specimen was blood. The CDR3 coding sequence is TGTGCCAGCAGTGTGGCGGTCGGGTTTAACTATGGCTACACCTTC. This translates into CASSVAVGFNYGYTF.